This entry describes one T cell receptor (beta chain). The antigen is undetermined. The record originates from a study of PD-1 blockade in classical Hodgkin lymphoma. Study-wide points: In newly diagnosed patients, baseline TCR diversity was reportedly below that of healthy donors.

The assay was immunoSEQ multiplex PCR, and TCRdb's table has in-frame clones only and misses some. Counted here are 20,000 to 25,000 clones, 60% to 80% occurring once; the ten biggest clones make up 15% to 20%. The sample's time point: cycle 4 day 1 (C4D1), after five to seven weeks of nivolumab. Every one of the patients relapsed after autologous stem cell transplantation (brentuximab vedotin exposure was variable). The sample here was peripheral blood mononuclear cells (PBMCs), taken before the fourth cycle of nivolumab. This sequence originates from a human donor with classical Hodgkin lymphoma.

The DNA for the CDR3 is TGTGCCAGCTTCCAGCTAGCGGGAGTCCTCAATGAGCAGTTCTTC. Protein: CASFQLAGVLNEQFF. The V call is TRBV2, the J call TRBJ2-1; 10 bases agree with TRBD2. The CDR3 runs 15 residues. With 8 bases clipped from V and 6 bases from J, the junction kept 10 bases outside the gene matches. Germline V lookup: CDR1 SNHLY, CDR2 FYNNEI.